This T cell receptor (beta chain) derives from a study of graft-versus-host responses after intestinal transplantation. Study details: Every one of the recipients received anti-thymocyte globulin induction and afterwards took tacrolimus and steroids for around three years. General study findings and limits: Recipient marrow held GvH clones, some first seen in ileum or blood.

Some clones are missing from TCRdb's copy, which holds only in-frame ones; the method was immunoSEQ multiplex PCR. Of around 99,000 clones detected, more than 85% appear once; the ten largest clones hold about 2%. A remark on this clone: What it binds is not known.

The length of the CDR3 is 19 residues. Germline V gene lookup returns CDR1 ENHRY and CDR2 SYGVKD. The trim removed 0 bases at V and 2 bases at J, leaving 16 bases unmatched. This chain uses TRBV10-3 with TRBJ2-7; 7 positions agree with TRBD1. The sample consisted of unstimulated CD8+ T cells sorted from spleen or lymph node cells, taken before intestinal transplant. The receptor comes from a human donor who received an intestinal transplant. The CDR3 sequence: CAISESTGLESQSPYEQYF. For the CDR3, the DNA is TGTGCCATCAGTGAGTCGACAGGGTTAGAATCACAAAGCCCCTACGAGCAGTACTTC.